This T cell receptor (beta chain) was recorded in a study of blood T cell repertoires in COVID-19. The V end lost 7 bases, the J end lost 0 bases, and 25 bases lay between the germline ends. The germline gives CDR1 MNHNS, CDR2 SASEGT. The CDR3 totals 19 residues. Repertoires were generated with immunoSEQ multiplex PCR, while TCRdb's copy carries only in-frame clones and drops some. The data show under 95,000 clones, with roughly 91% seen just once and around 4.5% held by the top ten. V usage is TRBV6-1 and J usage is TRBJ1-3, with unresolved D. The sample was peripheral blood. The source of this sequence is a woman aged 80 or over with acute or convalescent COVID-19. The CDR3 protein is CASNERESTPTNSGNTIYF. CDR3 nucleotides: TGTGCCAGCAATGAGAGGGAGAGCACCCCAACAAACTCTGGAAACACCATATATTTT.